This is a list of T cell receptor beta chains from one sample in a study of shared clonotypes between healthy human individuals. TCRdb's copy holds only in-frame clones and misses some; the assay was immunoSEQ multiplex PCR. The repertoire holds 550,000 to 700,000 clones, with 73% as singletons. The specimen was memory CD4+ T cells sorted from blood. All receptors derive from a woman in her 30s in good health. CDR3s include the opening cysteine and the closing phenylalanine or tryptophan.

v_gene | CDR3aa
TRBV6-5 | CASSQEFSGANVLTF
TRBV27 | CASSLTLLSYEQYF
TRBV5-1 | CASSAIGDRLEQYF
TRBV11-2 | CASSLEGTSGRFYNEQFF
TRBV7-8 | CASSAPQSYGYTF
TRBV27 | CASSLGWGRQQFF
TRBV6-5 | CASRSGGTDTQYF
TRBV2 | CASSAFTATPGYTF
TRBV27 | CASRQDPWRTEAFF
TRBV9 | CASSVDGTGLEKLFF
TRBV7-8 | CASSKTTSGNYNEQFF
TRBV6-5 | CASSYTFEGFSEQFF
TRBV7-8 | CASSLGAGTSMMETQYF
TRBV6-5 | CASSSGAKNIQYF
TRBV11-1 | CASSLRQGLDEKLFF
TRBV18 | CASSPGVGESDTQYF